This note documents a single T cell receptor beta chain sequence. The repertoire was sequenced with immunoSEQ multiplex PCR; TCRdb's copy has only in-frame clones and lacks some. The sample lists about 96,000 clones, approximately 93% occurring once. Germline V CDR1 and CDR2: MGHDK, SYGVNS. This CDR3 has 14 residues. V was clipped by 3 bases and J by 6 bases, with 14 bases between them. This record belongs to a study of control samples from healthy donors and cancer patients. The chain has TRBV25-1 and TRBJ1-2; D not certain. The receptor comes from a man aged 18 to 30 in good health. Sequencing used blood. In DNA form, the CDR3 reads TGTGCCAGCAGTGACCCCGGACGGCCCCATGGCTACACCTTC. It codes for CASSDPGRPHGYTF.